Listed here is a single TCR beta chain. Its antigen target is currently unknown. No much larger clonotype is one base removed from it; base qualities were not supplied. The sample originates from a study of cytomegalovirus exposure and HLA in healthy donors (dated by TCRdb to 2015 to 2018). Turning to the overall study: According to an earlier analysis of around 600 of the donors, about 170 million T cells yielded 100 million or so unique TCR beta sequences and about 280 Gb of sequence data. Approximately 300 gigabases of sequencing data and about 92 million unique TCR sequences made up an early release that covered approximately 700 HLA-typed donors. The genetic ancestry cluster associated with self-reported Caucasian donors included about 84% of the 350 to 500 genotyped donors. The study was designed to test whether signatures of past pathogen exposure could be identified by cataloging public T cell receptors. The T cell repertoires of several hundred subjects were profiled by immunosequencing and related to cytomegalovirus serostatus. In addition to the first cohort of around 670 subjects, a separate validation cohort of under 150 different subjects was used. To predict cytomegalovirus infection status, the study combined high-throughput TCR immunosequencing, statistical association of individual TCRs with disease status, and machine learning. A later analysis re-examined previously published TCR beta repertoires from more than 550 donors and added high-resolution HLA genotyping to investigate patterns of TCR occurrence. Rather than drawing on any new phenotypic data, the later analysis identified candidate immune exposures from TCR beta sequences and the way those sequences occurred across donors. An earlier analysis of some 500 of the donors used high-throughput TCR beta sequencing to judge whether each TCR beta V gene segment behaved as functional or pseudogenic. Donor age, sex, ethnicity and CMV serostatus were compiled together with the repertoire data. In a later genetic analysis, genome-wide SNP genotypes for about three fifths of the roughly 670 donors were used, and that subset was treated as a discovery cohort. All discovery cohort repertoires had been generated using a single sequencing platform. HLA typing covered class I and class II loci at four-digit resolution. The number of donors typed differed by locus, with roughly 629-640 for A, B, C, DRB1 and DQB1, over 500 for DQA1, under 610 for DPA1, and some 470 for DPB1. A handful of DR-DQ haplotypes were handled as single units for association and clustering because linkage in the cohort was strong. On average, roughly 250,000 unique TCR beta nucleotide sequences were sequenced per donor among more than 350 genotyped donors of the cohort, with 15% to 20% of those sequences being non-productive. Summary of the overall study and its limitations: A later analysis found that TCR association rates varied across HLA loci, with DRB1 alleles showing the most associated TCRs and HLA-C alleles the fewest. In vitro tests confirmed that a few of the cytomegalovirus-associated TCR beta chains recognize cytomegalovirus antigens. A further reported finding was that TCR beta sequences accurately predicted the HLA-A and HLA-B alleles for most subjects in the first cohort. CMV serostatus was the only immune exposure information available for the cohort. When HLA alleles, especially DR and DQ, strongly co-occurred, attributing TCR associations to individual alleles was difficult. Compared with equally common non-associated chains, HLA-associated TCR beta chains in a later analysis were more clonally expanded and had lower generation probabilities. Across donors, most TCR sequences were observed very rarely, whereas some public TCRs were present in many individuals. A later analysis associated roughly 17,000 TCR beta sequences with specific HLA alleles at a false discovery rate of 0.05. The earlier analysis of fewer than 750 of the donors excluded around 17 rarely observed V segments, including chromosome 9 orphons, because counts were too low. A later analysis found that most CMV-associated TCR beta chains appeared HLA-restricted, with HLA associations seemingly driven largely by CMV exposure. The sequencing pipeline was judged likely to have produced a cluster of highly shared sequence variants as a technical artifact. In the study, some 160 TCR beta chains were listed as associated with cytomegalovirus. Roughly uniform sequencing depth across donors was assumed in presence/absence analyses, although this assumption may not hold. A later genetic analysis reported fewer N-insertions in productive TCRs among donors in an Asian-associated ancestry cluster than the roughly 690-donor mean. An association between a missense DCLRE1C variant and V-gene and J-gene trimming of TCR beta chains was found in a later genetic analysis and replicated in an independent cohort. In a later analysis, several top co-occurrence clusters were reported to appear linked to parvovirus B19, influenza, CMV and Epstein-Barr virus. Because some donors lacked HLA typing at each locus, the association tests relied only on the typed subset. In an earlier analysis of 587 of the donors, most TCR beta V segments appeared in productive rearrangements about 87% or about 30% of the time, broadly matching IMGT annotations. Linkage disequilibrium might explain the correlated functional status among segregating V segments, but an unknown experimental factor could not be excluded. The 87-base-pair reads could not distinguish some IMGT-functional V segments, including TRBV6-2 and TRBV6-3, so those segments were excluded. It was suggested by the authors that the approach could potentially be generalized to other disease states and immunological phenotypes. The classifier was reported to diagnose cytomegalovirus status with high specificity and sensitivity in both the original cohort and the validation cohort. This cohort had only TCR beta chains sequenced, and the lack of alpha or paired-chain data limited which features could be detected.

V was cut back by 0 bases and J by 4 bases, leaving a gap of 19 bases between them. The CDR3 numbers 18 residues from cysteine through phenylalanine. The CDR3 DNA has 54 bases and is translated from base 1. According to the germline V gene (reference sequence), CDR1 reads LNHNV and CDR2 reads YYDKDF. The cohort consisted of 650 to 700 healthy bone marrow donors. At the time of sampling, every cohort member was nominally healthy, though immune exposures that went unrecorded were likely present. The donor was CMV seronegative and belonged to the group of 320 or so seronegative cohort members. Each donor provided a peripheral blood sample, and peripheral blood mononuclear cells were used for TCR beta sequencing. Genomic DNA extraction from the blood cell samples was performed with the Qiagen DNeasy Blood Extraction Kit. The library was built by means of the immunoSEQ multiplex PCR assay. For the multiplex PCR, a mixture combining 60 forward primers for TCR Vbeta segments and 13 reverse primers for TCR Jbeta segments was used. The CDR3 region of rearranged TCR beta genes was amplified from genomic DNA by a multiplex PCR assay. On the Illumina HiSeq System, the amplified TCR beta libraries were sequenced as 87-base-pair reads. From the authors' description of their analysis: In a later analysis, tens of millions of unique TCR beta chains were counted across the roughly 700 repertoires, and around 11 million of these chains were shared by at least two donors. Raw reads were error-corrected and collapsed into unique sequences with a nearest-neighbor algorithm that merged closely related sequences to remove PCR and sequencing errors. CDR3 sequences were aligned to IMGT reference sequences to assign V, D and J gene segments. For a sequence to be retained, at least a six-nucleotide match to both a V gene segment and a J gene segment was required. Rearrangements were classified as productive when the CDR3 lacked stop codons and remained in frame with V and J, and all other rearrangements were classified as non-productive. CDR3 was defined according to IMGT convention as the region running from the second conserved V-encoded cysteine to the conserved J-encoded phenylalanine. In an earlier analysis of more than 550 of the donors, sequences lacking an unambiguous match to a single V gene segment were excluded. An earlier analysis of several hundred of the donors called V segments functional above 56.7% productive rearrangements and segregating when the between-donor standard deviation exceeded 5%. A statistical classification framework was built for diagnosing cytomegalovirus status from the catalog of TCR beta chain sequences. In a later analysis, V and J genes were assigned by comparing TCR nucleotide sequences against IMGT/GENE-DB human TR gene sequences. Using the TCRdist pipeline, a later analysis assigned CDR3 sequences along with most-parsimonious VDJ recombination scenarios. In a later analysis, every TCR beta chain was defined by the combination of its CDR3 amino acid sequence and its V-gene family, and reads without a unique V-gene family were dropped. In a later analysis, fewer than 600 highly shared, low-generation-probability nucleotide sequences were removed to address suspected cross-contamination and a sequencing artifact. In a later analysis, a clonal expansion index was calculated for each public chain from normalized within-repertoire ranks of inferred template counts. Generation probabilities in a later analysis came from a VDJ recombination model fitted to out-of-frame rearrangements, and those results were checked against IGoR. A later analysis scored TCR-TCR, TCR-HLA and TCR-CMV co-occurrence with hypergeometric tests, applying a repertoire-size bias correction to TCR pairs. False discovery rates were estimated in a later analysis by permuting HLA or CMV assignments 20 times. In a later analysis, co-occurring TCRs were grouped with DBSCAN, and TCRdist sequence similarity was added when clustering was performed within HLA-allele-positive subsets. For co-occurrence clustering, repertoires with fewer than 30,000 or more than 120,000 public chains were excluded, along with a handful of repertoires with anomalous nucleotide sharing. TCRdb limited this immuneACCESS table to in-frame rearrangements with V and J called. A share of clones is missing; checked studies link under half to unresolved V genes, and the rest is unexplained. V, J and clone size are those of that table, while D and trimming were read from the DNA. This sample has 270,000 or so clones in its table, and approximately 91% of those were observed once. The top ten clonotypes cover 1.7% of the sample.

The sequence derives from a girl aged 2-10 years in good health and CMV-seronegative. Sequenced material: PBMCs. Recombination joined TRBV15 with TRBJ1-5; the D region possibly corresponds to TRBD1 (5 bases align). The CDR3 loop reads CATSRDLGQGTLNQPQHF. The sequenced DNA is TGTGCCACCAGCAGAGATTTGGGGCAGGGAACATTAAATCAGCCCCAGCATTTT.